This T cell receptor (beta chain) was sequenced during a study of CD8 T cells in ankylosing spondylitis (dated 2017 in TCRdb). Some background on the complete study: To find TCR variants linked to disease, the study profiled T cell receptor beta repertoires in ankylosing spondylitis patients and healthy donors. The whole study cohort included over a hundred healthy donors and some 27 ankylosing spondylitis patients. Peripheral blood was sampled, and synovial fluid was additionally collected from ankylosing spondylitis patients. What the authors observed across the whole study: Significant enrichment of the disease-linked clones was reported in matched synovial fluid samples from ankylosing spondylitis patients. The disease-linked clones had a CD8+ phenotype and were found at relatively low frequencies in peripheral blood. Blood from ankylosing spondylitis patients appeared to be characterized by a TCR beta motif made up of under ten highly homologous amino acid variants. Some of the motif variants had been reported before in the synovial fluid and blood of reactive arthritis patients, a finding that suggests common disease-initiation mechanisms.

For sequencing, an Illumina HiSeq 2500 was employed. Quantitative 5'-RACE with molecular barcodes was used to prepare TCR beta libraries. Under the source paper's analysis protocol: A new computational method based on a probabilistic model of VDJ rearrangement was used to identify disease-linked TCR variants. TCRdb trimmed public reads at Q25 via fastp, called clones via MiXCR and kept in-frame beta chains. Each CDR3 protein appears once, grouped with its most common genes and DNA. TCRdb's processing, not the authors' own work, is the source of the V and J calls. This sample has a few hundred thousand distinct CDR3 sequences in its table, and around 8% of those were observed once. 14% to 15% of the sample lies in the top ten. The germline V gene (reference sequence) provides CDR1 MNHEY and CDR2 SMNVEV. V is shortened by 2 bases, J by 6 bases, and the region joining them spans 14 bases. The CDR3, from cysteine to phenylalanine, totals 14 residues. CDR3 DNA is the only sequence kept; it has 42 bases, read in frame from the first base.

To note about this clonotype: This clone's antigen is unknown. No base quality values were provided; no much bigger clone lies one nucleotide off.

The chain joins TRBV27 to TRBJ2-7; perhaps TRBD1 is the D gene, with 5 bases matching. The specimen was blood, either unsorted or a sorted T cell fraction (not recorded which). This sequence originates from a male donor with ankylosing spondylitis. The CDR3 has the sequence CASSLPGSASEQYF. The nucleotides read TGTGCCAGCAGTTTACCAGGGTCTGCTTCCGAGCAGTACTTC.